A selection of T cell receptor beta chains follows, all from one sample in a study of T-cell reconstitution after alpha-beta-depleted transplantation in children. TCRdb called the PCR reads again in MiXCR, with one record for every CDR3 protein. The table includes approximately 490,000 distinct CDR3 sequences, over 9.5% detected once. The sample consisted of PBMCs, taken before TCRalphabeta/CD19-depleted stem cell transplant. The receptors shown here come from a child aged 2-15 years with inherited bone marrow failure, due to receive a stem cell transplant. Each CDR3 is given with its conserved first and last residue. D genes are given only for firm matches. Where a row states a size, it is once, few, many or the class of an expanded clone; other rows omit it.

TRBD2 | TRBJ2-7 | TRBV20-1 | many | TGCAGTGCTAGAGATCCGGGGGGGCTGGGCGAGCAGTACTTC | CSARDPGGLGEQYF
NA | TRBJ1-1 | TRBV4-3 | few | TGCGCCAGCAGCTGGGACGGAGGAGATTACACTGAAGCTTTCTTT | CASSWDGGDYTEAFF
TRBD2 | TRBJ2-3 | TRBV27 | many | TGTGCCAGCAGTTTGCGTCTAGCGGACCGGGATACGCAGTATTTT | CASSLRLADRDTQYF
NA | TRBJ2-1 | TRBV11-1 | few | TGTGCCAGCAGCTTAATTGGGTGGGGTCCGAAGACAGAGGGCTCCTACAATGAGCAGTTCTTC | CASSLIGWGPKTEGSYNEQFF
NA | TRBJ2-2 | TRBV4-3 | many | TGCGCCAGCAGCCAAGATGGCGGCAGGGCGAACACCGGGGAGCTGTTTTTT | CASSQDGGRANTGELFF
NA | TRBJ1-1 | TRBV24-1 | many | TGTGCCACCAGTGATGCGGACACCACTGAAGCTTTCTTT | CATSDADTTEAFF
TRBD2 | TRBJ2-3 | TRBV29-1 | NA | TGCAGCGTTGAAAAAGGCGGGAGGAACACAGATACGCAGTATTTT | CSVEKGGRNTDTQYF
TRBD2 | TRBJ2-1 | TRBV28 | many | TGTGCCAGCAGTTTGGGGGTACTAGCGGGGTTCAATGAGCAGTTCTTC | CASSLGVLAGFNEQFF
NA | TRBJ2-1 | TRBV7-9 | few | TGTGCCAGCAGCCCCCCTCTTAATGAGCAGTTCTTC | CASSPPLNEQFF
NA | TRBJ1-2 | TRBV29-1 | NA | TGCAGCGTTGAGGATTTTTCAGGGCACACTCTTAACTATGGCTACAACTTC | CSVEDFSGHTLNYGYNF
TRBD1 | TRBJ2-1 | TRBV29-1 | many | TGCAGCGTGCGGGGACAGGACTCCTACAATGAGCAGTTCTTC | CSVRGQDSYNEQFF
NA | TRBJ2-3 | TRBV4-1 | NA | TGCGCCAGCAGCCATCCGCCGTCCGGCTCTAGCACAGATACGCAGTATTTT | CASSHPPSGSSTDTQYF
NA | TRBJ2-4 | TRBV12-3/TRBV12-4 | NA | TGTGCCAGCAGTTTGTGGCAAAACATTCAGTACTTC | CASSLWQNIQYF
NA | TRBJ1-1 | TRBV6-1 | many | TGTGCCACCCAGAGGTGGCTGAACACTGAAGCTTTCTTT | CATQRWLNTEAFF